These 28 T cell receptor beta chains were all obtained from the same sample, sequenced in a study of blood T cells in healthy people across ages. It was with a sample-barcoded 5' primer and a J-beta primer mix that a second PCR of roughly 6 to 11 cycles was run. TCRdb called the 5' RACE reads again in MiXCR, with one record for every CDR3 protein. This sample yields about 640,000 distinct CDR3 sequences, of which roughly 50% are seen a single time; about two fifths belongs to the top ten. Sequenced sample: blood. The source is a man aged 60 to 69 in good health.

This sequence joins TRBV9 and TRBJ2-1, with 7 positions matching TRBD1. CDR1 and CDR2 (germline): SGDLS, YYNGEE. This CDR3 contains 16 residues. V shed 3 bases, J shed 1 base, and the junction held 7 bases outside the gene matches. For the CDR3, the DNA is TGTGCCAGCAGCGAAAGAGGGACAGATTCCTACAATGAGCAGTTCTTC. It translates to CASSERGTDSYNEQFF.

The chain uses TRBV12-3 or TRBV12-4 and TRBJ2-7, with 7 bases matching TRBD1. With the DNA end fitting TRBJ2-4 better, the J assignment may be wrong. CDR3 length: 14 residues. The CDR3 nucleotides read TGTGCCAGCGGTATACAGGGGGCCAAAAACATTCAGTACTTC. Its protein product is CASGIQGAKNIQYF.

V usage is TRBV4-1 and J usage is TRBJ2-3; 14 bases fit TRBD2. Germline V lookup: CDR1 MGHRA, CDR2 YSYEKL. This CDR3 comprises 16 residues. The V gene end was trimmed by 4 bases and the J gene end by 6 bases; junction bases not matched to a gene: 6. CDR3 loop: CASSPTSGGGLDTQYF. In nucleotides, the CDR3 is TGCGCCAGCAGCCCGACTAGCGGGGGGGGTTTGGATACGCAGTATTTT.

V usage is TRBV20-1 and J usage is TRBJ1-2; 10 bases map to TRBD1. Germline loops: CDR1 DFQATT, CDR2 SNEGSKA (reference sequence). The CDR3 is 15 residues long. Trimming cost V 8 bases and J 6 bases; bases outside gene matches: 15. CDR3 amino acids: CSTKGGKGQGNGYTF. DNA for the CDR3: TGCAGTACTAAGGGGGGAAAGGGACAGGGGAATGGCTACACCTTC.

The chain links TRBV28 to TRBJ1-2, with D perhaps TRBD1 (6 bases). Germline V gives CDR1 MDHEN, CDR2 SYDVKM. This CDR3 spans 12 amino acids. The V gene lost 8 bases and the J gene lost 8 bases, with 15 bases spanning the gap. CDR3 in amino acids: CASSQGRRGYTF. The CDR3, as DNA: TGTGCCAGCTCGCAGGGGCGGCGCGGCTACACCTTC.

The chain has TRBV10-3 and TRBJ2-1; 8 nucleotides align to TRBD1. The CDR3 runs 15 residues. CDR1 is ENHRY, CDR2 SYGVKD, per germline. Losses at the gene ends were 4 bases for V and 6 bases for J; bases not matched to a gene: 8. The CDR3 here is CAISGSGQATNEQFF. CDR3 nucleotide sequence: TGTGCCATCAGTGGATCGGGACAGGCGACCAATGAGCAGTTCTTC.

The chain has TRBV3-1 and TRBJ2-5; 8 positions agree with TRBD2. With 0 bases clipped from V and 5 bases from J, the junction kept 11 bases outside the gene matches. The CDR3 covers 17 residues. In germline, CDR1 is LGHDT, CDR2 YNNKEL (reference sequence). The CDR3 loop is CASSQESLAGGWETQYF. CDR3 bases: TGTGCCAGCAGCCAAGAATCCCTGGCGGGGGGCTGGGAGACCCAGTACTTC.

The J gene is TRBJ2-7, the V gene TRBV15; D unclear. CDR1 and CDR2 from the germline V gene are LNHNV and YYDKDF (reference sequence). V was trimmed by 3 bases and J by 6 bases, leaving 9 bases between them. CDR3 length equals 12 residues. The DNA of the CDR3 is TGTGCCACCAGCAGGACTTGGGGCGAGCAGTACTTC. Its translation is CATSRTWGEQYF.

This clonotype was seen only a few times. This chain connects TRBV24-1 to TRBJ2-5, with 9 bases identical to TRBD2. Trimming at V came to 1 base and at J to 2 bases, leaving 4 bases not matched to a gene. The CDR3 has 16 amino acids. Germline values: CDR1 KGHDR, CDR2 SFDVKD. CDR3 protein: CATSDFPAGGQETQYF. As DNA, the CDR3 is TGTGCCACCAGTGATTTCCCAGCGGGGGGACAAGAGACCCAGTACTTC.

The chain joins TRBV5-5 to TRBJ2-7; D might be TRBD2 (7 bases). From germline, CDR1 is SGHKS and CDR2 YYEKEE (reference sequence). The CDR3 has 13 amino acids. V was cut by 5 bases and J by 6 bases, with 15 bases left in between. In DNA, the CDR3 is TGTGCCAGCAGTTCGGGGGGCCGTGGCGAGCAGTACTTC. Encoded protein: CASSSGGRGEQYF.

V usage is TRBV20-1 and J usage is TRBJ2-1; 8 bases agree with TRBD2. CDR1 DFQATT and CDR2 SNEGSKA come from the germline V gene (reference sequence). V lost 3 bases, J lost 2 bases, and 3 bases stayed unmatched. The CDR3 has 14 amino acids. The CDR3 loop reads CSASPGGAYNEQFF. The CDR3 bases are TGCAGTGCTAGCCCCGGGGGGGCCTACAATGAGCAGTTCTTC.

This clonotype was recorded a few times. The rearrangement links TRBV15 to TRBJ2-7; 7 nucleotides agree with TRBD2. The V gene's germline CDR1 is LNHNV and CDR2 YYDKDF (reference sequence). The trim removed 4 bases at V and 6 bases at J, leaving 3 bases unmatched. The CDR3 is made up of 12 amino acids. The CDR3 DNA follows: TGTGCCACCAGCACTACGGGGGGCGAGCAGTACTTC. Translating it yields CATSTTGGEQYF.

In its sample, this clonotype was seen a few times. The chain links TRBV20-1 to TRBJ2-7; 10 bases agree with TRBD2. CDR3 length: 14 residues. Trimming removed 7 bases from V and 0 bases from J; junction bases left unmatched: 6. CDR1 and CDR2 (germline): DFQATT, SNEGSKA (reference sequence). The CDR3 loop reads CSGTLAGASYEQYF. In DNA, the CDR3 is TGCAGTGGCACCCTAGCGGGGGCCTCCTACGAGCAGTACTTC.

V gene TRBV25-1 combines with J gene TRBJ2-1; 9 bases align to TRBD2. Germline loops: CDR1 MGHDK, CDR2 SYGVNS. Trimming cost V 5 bases and J 0 bases; bases outside gene matches: 8. The CDR3 has 17 residues. CDR3 DNA: TGTGCCAGCAGTCGAGCGGGGGGCCTGAGCTCCTACAATGAGCAGTTCTTC. Translating it yields CASSRAGGLSSYNEQFF.

This clonotype has a single count. The CDR3 loop reads CASSRGQASDTQYF. The CDR3 DNA follows: TGTGCCAGCTCCCGGGGACAGGCGTCGGATACGCAGTATTTT. The chain has TRBV6-5 and TRBJ2-3; 8 bases line up with TRBD1. The CDR3 consists of 14 residues. Per the germline V gene, CDR1 is MNHEY and CDR2 is SVGAGI. J lost 6 bases, V lost 8 bases, and 10 bases had no gene match.

This clonotype was found a few times. A junction boundary mismatches the germline segment, possibly from a read error. The chain carries TRBV6-5 and TRBJ2-1, with D hard to call. The CDR3 covers 13 residues. CDR1 MNHEY and CDR2 SVGAGI come from the germline V gene. The CDR3 nucleotides read TGTGCCAGCAGTGACTCCCGGTACAATGAGCAGTTCTTC. Translating it yields CASSDSRYNEQFF.

In regard to this clonotype: One end of the junction varies from germline; a read error may be responsible. The genes are TRBV19 and TRBJ1-5; no clear D gene. CDR1 is LNHDA and CDR2 is SQIVND in the germline V gene (reference sequence). The CDR3 runs 14 residues. CDR3: CASSISSENQPQHF. The CDR3 DNA is TGTGCCAGTAGTATATCCAGTGAGAATCAACCCCAGCATTTT.

This sequence joins TRBV20-1 and TRBJ2-6; possible D gene TRBD1, 5 bases. Trimming took off 0 bases at V and 1 base at J, with 13 bases between the two ends. This CDR3 spans 17 amino acids. The germline CDR1 and CDR2 sequences are DFQATT and SNEGSKA (reference sequence). CDR3 in amino acids: CSARDSTDSSGANVLTF. CDR3 bases: TGCAGTGCTAGAGATAGCACAGACAGTTCTGGGGCCAACGTCCTGACTTTC.

The chain has TRBV7-9 and TRBJ1-2, with TRBD1 matching over 10 bases. Germline-derived CDR1 and CDR2 are SEHNR and FQNEAQ (reference sequence). Losses at the gene ends were 3 bases for V and 8 bases for J; bases not matched to a gene: 6. The CDR3 runs 14 residues. Here the CDR3 reads CASSLGQGTEGYTF. The CDR3, as DNA: TGTGCCAGCAGCTTGGGACAGGGGACGGAAGGCTACACCTTC.

This clonotype was observed a handful of times. The chain has TRBV10-3 and TRBJ1-2; D might be TRBD1 (6 bases). The germline V and J ends were trimmed by 2 bases and 6 bases, with 13 bases remaining between them. The length of the CDR3 is 14 residues. Looked up from germline, CDR1 is ENHRY and CDR2 is SYGVKD. The CDR3, as DNA: TGTGCCATCAGTGAGAGGGGGGCGCTTGATGGCTACACCTTC. It yields the protein CAISERGALDGYTF.

The gene calls are TRBV28 and TRBJ2-5, with 8 bases matching TRBD2. This CDR3 is 16 amino acids long. Germline-derived CDR1 and CDR2 are MDHEN and SYDVKM. The junction had 8 bases not matched to a gene; V was cut back by 4 bases and J by 1 base. As DNA, the CDR3 is TGTGCCAGCAGTTCCCTAGCGGGTAGGACCCAAGAGACCCAGTACTTC. This codes for CASSSLAGRTQETQYF.

The V call is TRBV9, the J call TRBJ1-4; 9 bases line up with TRBD1. In germline, CDR1 is SGDLS, CDR2 YYNGEE. The ends lost 4 bases at V and 5 bases at J; junction bases unmatched: 6. The CDR3 totals 15 residues. CDR3 in DNA: TGTGCCAGCAGCACCCGACAGGGGGGGAATGAAAAACTGTTTTTT. Translated, it gives CASSTRQGGNEKLFF.

The J gene is TRBJ1-5, the V gene TRBV5-1, with D possibly TRBD1 on 6 matching bases. Per germline, CDR1 SGHRS and CDR2 YFSETQ. Trimming removed 4 bases at V and 3 bases at J, with 11 bases between. CDR3 size: 14 residues. CDR3 DNA sequence: TGCGCCAGCAGCGCACAGGGACTCAATCAGCCCCAGCATTTT. Its translation is CASSAQGLNQPQHF.

This rearrangement joins TRBV20-1 to TRBJ1-2; 8 bases are a match to TRBD1. Germline-derived CDR1 and CDR2 are DFQATT and SNEGSKA (reference sequence). V trimming: 4 bases; J trimming: 4 bases; junction bases outside the gene matches: 8. There are 14 residues in the CDR3. CDR3 nucleotide sequence: TGCAGTGCTAAGGACAGGGTGATGGCCTATGGCTACACCTTC. This gives the protein CSAKDRVMAYGYTF.

V gene TRBV10-3 combines with J gene TRBJ2-5; a weak D match, TRBD2 (5 bases). CDR1 is ENHRY and CDR2 is SYGVKD in the germline V gene. This CDR3 contains 14 residues. Trimming cost V 2 bases and J 1 base, with 8 bases left between them. The CDR3 is CAISEEAAQETQYF. CDR3 DNA: TGTGCCATCAGTGAGGAAGCGGCCCAAGAGACCCAGTACTTC.

The chain recombines TRBV20-1 with TRBJ2-3, with D possibly TRBD1 on 5 matching bases. The CDR3 length is 13 residues. Germline V gene data show CDR1 as DFQATT and CDR2 as SNEGSKA (reference sequence). V was shortened by 6 bases and J by 1 base, with 11 bases between the two germline ends. The CDR3 DNA sequence: TGCAGTGCCAAGGGGCAGGGCACAGATACGCAGTATTTT. Translating gives CSAKGQGTDTQYF.

This chain links TRBV6-2 or TRBV6-3 with TRBJ1-5, with 7 positions matching TRBD1. V dropped 5 bases and J dropped 0; count of bases not matched to a gene: 4. The CDR3 contains 15 residues. CDR1 MNHEY and CDR2 SVGEGT come from the germline V gene. CDR3 amino acids: CASSAGTVSNQPQHF. CDR3 DNA: TGTGCCAGCAGTGCTGGGACAGTTAGCAATCAGCCCCAGCATTTT.

This clonotype was found many times. This CDR3 is CASTKTGSPGGELFF. The CDR3 nucleotides are TGTGCCAGCACGAAGACAGGTTCCCCGGGGGGGGAGCTGTTTTTT. J is TRBJ2-2 and V is TRBV7-9, with a weak D call TRBD1 (6 bases). V lost 7 bases to trimming and J lost 8 bases, with 20 bases between them. The V gene's germline CDR1 is SEHNR and CDR2 FQNEAQ (reference sequence). This CDR3 comprises 15 residues. Filled out from reference TRBV7-9 and TRBJ2-2, the complete variable domain reads DTGVSQNPRHKITKRGQNVTFRCDPISEHNRLYWYRQTLGQGPEFLTYFQNEAQLEKSRLLSDRFSAERPKGSFSTLEIQRTEQGDSAMYLCASTKTGSPGGELFFGEGSRLTVL.